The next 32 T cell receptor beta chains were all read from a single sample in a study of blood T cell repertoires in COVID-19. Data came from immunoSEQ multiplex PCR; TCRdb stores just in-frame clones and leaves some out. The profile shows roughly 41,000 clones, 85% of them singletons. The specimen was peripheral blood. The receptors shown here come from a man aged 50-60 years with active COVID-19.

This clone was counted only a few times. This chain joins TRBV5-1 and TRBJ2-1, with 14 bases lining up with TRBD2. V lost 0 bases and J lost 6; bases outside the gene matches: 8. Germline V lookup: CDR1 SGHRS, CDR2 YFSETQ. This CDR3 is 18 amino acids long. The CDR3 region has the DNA TGCGCCAGCAGCTTGGCCTATGGGACTAGCGGGGGTCGCAATGAGCAGTTCTTC. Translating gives CASSLAYGTSGGRNEQFF.

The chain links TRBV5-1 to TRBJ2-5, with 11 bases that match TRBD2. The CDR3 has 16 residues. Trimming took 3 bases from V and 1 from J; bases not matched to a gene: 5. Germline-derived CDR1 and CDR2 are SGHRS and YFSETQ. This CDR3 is CASSSASGGFQETQYF. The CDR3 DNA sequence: TGCGCCAGCAGCTCCGCTAGCGGGGGGTTCCAAGAGACCCAGTACTTC.

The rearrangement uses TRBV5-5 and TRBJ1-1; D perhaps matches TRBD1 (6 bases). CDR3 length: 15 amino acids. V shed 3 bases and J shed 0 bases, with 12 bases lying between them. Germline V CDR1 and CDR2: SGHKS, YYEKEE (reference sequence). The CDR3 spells CASSYPGHLNTEAFF. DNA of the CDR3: TGTGCCAGCAGCTACCCGGGACATTTGAACACTGAAGCTTTCTTT.

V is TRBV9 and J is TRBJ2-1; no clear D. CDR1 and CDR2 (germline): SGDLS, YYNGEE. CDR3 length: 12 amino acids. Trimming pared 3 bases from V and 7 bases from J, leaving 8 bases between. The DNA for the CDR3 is TGTGCCAGCAGCGCTCACGCGAATGAGCAGTTCTTC. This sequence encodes CASSAHANEQFF.

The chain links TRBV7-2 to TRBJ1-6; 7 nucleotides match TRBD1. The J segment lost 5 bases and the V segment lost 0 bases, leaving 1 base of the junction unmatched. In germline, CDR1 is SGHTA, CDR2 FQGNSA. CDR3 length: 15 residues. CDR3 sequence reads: CASSLAGTDNSPLHF. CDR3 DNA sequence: TGTGCCAGCAGCTTAGCCGGGACAGATAATTCACCCCTCCACTTT.

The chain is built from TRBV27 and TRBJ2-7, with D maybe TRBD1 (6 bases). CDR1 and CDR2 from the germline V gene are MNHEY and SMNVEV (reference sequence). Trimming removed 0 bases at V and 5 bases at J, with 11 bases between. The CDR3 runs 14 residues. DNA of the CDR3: TGTGCCAGCAGTTTATCGGTGCAGGGGAACGAGCAGTACTTC. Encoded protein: CASSLSVQGNEQYF.

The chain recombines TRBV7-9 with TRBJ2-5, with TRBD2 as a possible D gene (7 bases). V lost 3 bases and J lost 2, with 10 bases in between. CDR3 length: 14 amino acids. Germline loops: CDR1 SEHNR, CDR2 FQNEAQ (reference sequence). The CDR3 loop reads CASSFRGGQETQYF. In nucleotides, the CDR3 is TGTGCCAGCAGCTTTAGGGGGGGTCAAGAGACCCAGTACTTC.

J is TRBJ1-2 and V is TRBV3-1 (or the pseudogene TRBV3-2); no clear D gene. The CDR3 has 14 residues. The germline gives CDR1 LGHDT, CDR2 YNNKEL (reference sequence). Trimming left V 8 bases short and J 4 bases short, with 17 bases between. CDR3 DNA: TGTGCCAGCTCGAAGGGAGGAGCAACCTATGGCTACACCTTC. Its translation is CASSKGGATYGYTF.

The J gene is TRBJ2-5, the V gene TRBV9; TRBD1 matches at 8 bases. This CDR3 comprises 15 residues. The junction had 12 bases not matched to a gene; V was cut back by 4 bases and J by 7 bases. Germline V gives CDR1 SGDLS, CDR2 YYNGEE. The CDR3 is CASSPLTGDVATQYF. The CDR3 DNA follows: TGTGCCAGCAGCCCCCTGACAGGGGATGTCGCGACCCAGTACTTC.

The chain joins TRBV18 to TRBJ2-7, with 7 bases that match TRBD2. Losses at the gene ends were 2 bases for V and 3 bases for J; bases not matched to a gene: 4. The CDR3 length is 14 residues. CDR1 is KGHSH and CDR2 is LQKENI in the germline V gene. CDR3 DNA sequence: TGTGCCAGCTCACCAAGCGGGACGGGCTACGAGCAGTACTTC. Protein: CASSPSGTGYEQYF.

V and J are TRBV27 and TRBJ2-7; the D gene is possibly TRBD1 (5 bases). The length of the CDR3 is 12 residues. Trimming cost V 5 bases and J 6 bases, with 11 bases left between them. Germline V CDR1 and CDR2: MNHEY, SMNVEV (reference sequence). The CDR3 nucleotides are TGTGCCAGCAGTGTCCAGGGTACCGAGCAGTACTTC. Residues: CASSVQGTEQYF.

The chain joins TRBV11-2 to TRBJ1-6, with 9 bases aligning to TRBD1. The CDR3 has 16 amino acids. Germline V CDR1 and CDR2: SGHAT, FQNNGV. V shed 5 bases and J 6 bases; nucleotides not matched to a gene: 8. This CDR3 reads CASSQQPGQGNSPLHF. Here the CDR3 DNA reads TGTGCCAGCAGCCAACAACCGGGACAGGGTAATTCACCCCTCCACTTT.

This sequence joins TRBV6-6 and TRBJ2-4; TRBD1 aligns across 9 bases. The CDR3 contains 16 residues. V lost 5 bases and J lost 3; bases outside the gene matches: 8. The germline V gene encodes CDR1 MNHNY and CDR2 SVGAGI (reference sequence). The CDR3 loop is CASSKSGTGIKNIQYF. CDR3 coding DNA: TGTGCCAGCAGTAAATCCGGGACAGGGATCAAAAACATTCAGTACTTC.

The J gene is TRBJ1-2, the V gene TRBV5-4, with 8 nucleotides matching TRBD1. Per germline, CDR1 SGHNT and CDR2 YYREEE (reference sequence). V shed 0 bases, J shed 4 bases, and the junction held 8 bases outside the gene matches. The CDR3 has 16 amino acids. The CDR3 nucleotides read TGTGCCAGCAGCTTGGGAAACGGACAGGGTTCCTATGGCTACACCTTC. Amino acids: CASSLGNGQGSYGYTF.

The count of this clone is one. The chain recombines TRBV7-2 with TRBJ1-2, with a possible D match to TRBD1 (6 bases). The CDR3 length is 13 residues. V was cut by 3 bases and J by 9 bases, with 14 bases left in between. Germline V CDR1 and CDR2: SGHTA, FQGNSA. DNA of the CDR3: TGTGCCAGCAGCTTGGGGCAGGGGAGAAGCTACACCTTC. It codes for CASSLGQGRSYTF.

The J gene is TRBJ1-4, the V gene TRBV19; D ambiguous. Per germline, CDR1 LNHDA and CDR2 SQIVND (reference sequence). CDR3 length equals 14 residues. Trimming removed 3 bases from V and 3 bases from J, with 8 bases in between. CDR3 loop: CASSIREANEKLFF. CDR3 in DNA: TGTGCCAGTAGTATTCGGGAGGCTAATGAAAAACTGTTTTTT.

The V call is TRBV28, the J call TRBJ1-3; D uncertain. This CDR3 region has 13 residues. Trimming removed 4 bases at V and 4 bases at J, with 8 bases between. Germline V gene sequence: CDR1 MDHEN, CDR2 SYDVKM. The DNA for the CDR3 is TGTGCCAGCAGTTCACCGACAGGAAACACCATATATTTT. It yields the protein CASSSPTGNTIYF.

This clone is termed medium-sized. The CDR3 is CASSFRSGTGRSYEQYF. For the CDR3, the DNA is TGTGCCAGTAGTTTCCGGTCCGGGACAGGGAGATCCTACGAGCAGTACTTC. The chain has TRBV19 and TRBJ2-7, with 9 bases aligning to TRBD1. V gave up 5 bases and J gave up 1 base; unmatched junction bases: 12. Germline CDR1 and CDR2: LNHDA and SQIVND (reference sequence). CDR3 length equals 17 residues.

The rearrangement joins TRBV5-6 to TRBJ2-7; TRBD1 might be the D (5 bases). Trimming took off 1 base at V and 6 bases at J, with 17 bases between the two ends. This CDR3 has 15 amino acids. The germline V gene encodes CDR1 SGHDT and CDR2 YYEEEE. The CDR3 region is CASSLPQGAVSEQYF. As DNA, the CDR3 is TGTGCCAGCAGCTTGCCCCAGGGCGCAGTTAGCGAGCAGTACTTC.

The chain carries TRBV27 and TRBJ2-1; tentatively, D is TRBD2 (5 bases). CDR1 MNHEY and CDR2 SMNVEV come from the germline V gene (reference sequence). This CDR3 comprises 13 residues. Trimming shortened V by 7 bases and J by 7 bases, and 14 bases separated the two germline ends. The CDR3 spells CASMRDFWNEQFF. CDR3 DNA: TGTGCCAGCATGAGGGATTTTTGGAATGAGCAGTTCTTC.

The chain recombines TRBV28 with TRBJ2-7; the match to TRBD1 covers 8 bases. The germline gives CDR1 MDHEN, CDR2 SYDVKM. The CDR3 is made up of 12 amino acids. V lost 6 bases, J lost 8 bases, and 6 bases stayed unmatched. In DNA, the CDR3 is TGTGCCAGCAGGCTCAGGGGGCCCAAGCAGTACTTC. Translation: CASRLRGPKQYF.

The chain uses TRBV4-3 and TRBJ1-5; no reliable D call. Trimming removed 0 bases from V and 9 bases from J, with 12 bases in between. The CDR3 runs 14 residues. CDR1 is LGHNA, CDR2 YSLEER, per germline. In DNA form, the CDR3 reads TGCGCCAGCAGCCAAGAAGCGGACCCGTGGCCCCAGCATTTT. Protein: CASSQEADPWPQHF.

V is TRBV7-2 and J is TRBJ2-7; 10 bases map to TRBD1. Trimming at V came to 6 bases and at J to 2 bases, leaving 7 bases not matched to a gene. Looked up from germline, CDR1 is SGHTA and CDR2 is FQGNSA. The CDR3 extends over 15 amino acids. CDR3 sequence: CASRQGQGGTYEQYF. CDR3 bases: TGTGCCAGCAGACAAGGACAGGGGGGCACCTACGAGCAGTACTTC.

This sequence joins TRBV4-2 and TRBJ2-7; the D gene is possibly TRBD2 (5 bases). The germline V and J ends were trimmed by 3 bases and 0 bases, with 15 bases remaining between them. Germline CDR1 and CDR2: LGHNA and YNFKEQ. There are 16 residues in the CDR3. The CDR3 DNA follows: TGTGCCAGCAGCCAGGATGCCGGGGATAGCTCCTACGAGCAGTACTTC. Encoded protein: CASSQDAGDSSYEQYF.

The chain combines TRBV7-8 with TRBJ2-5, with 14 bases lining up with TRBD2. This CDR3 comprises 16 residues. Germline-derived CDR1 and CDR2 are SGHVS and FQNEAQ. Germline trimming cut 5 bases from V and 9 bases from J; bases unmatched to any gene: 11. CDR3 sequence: CASSPGTSGGPQAQYF. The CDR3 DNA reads TGTGCCAGCAGCCCAGGGACTAGCGGGGGCCCGCAGGCCCAGTACTTC.

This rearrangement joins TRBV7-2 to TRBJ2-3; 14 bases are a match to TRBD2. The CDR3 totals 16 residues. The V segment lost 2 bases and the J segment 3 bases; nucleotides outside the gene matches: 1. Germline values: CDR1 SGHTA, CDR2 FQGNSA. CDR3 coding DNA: TGTGCCAGCAGCTTAAGACTAGCGGGGGGGACAGATACGCAGTATTTT. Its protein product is CASSLRLAGGTDTQYF. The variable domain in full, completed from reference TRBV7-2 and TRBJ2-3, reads GAGVSQSPSNKVTEKGKDVELRCDPISGHTALYWYRQSLGQGLEFLIYFQGNSAPDKSGLPSDRFSAERTGGSVSTLTIQRTQQEDSAVYLCASSLRLAGGTDTQYFGPGTRLTVL.

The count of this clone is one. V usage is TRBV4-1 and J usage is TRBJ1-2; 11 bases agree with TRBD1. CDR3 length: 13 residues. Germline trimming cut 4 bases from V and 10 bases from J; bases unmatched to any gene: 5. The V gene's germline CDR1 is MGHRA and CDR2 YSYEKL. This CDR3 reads CASSRRDRGIYTF. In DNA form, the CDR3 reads TGCGCCAGCAGCCGAAGGGACAGGGGGATCTACACCTTC.

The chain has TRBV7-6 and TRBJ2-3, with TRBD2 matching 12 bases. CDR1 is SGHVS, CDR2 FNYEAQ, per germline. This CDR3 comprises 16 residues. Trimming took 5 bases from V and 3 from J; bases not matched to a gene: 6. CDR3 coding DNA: TGTGCCAGCAGCACGAGACTAGCGGGGGCGACAGATACGCAGTATTTT. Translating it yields CASSTRLAGATDTQYF.

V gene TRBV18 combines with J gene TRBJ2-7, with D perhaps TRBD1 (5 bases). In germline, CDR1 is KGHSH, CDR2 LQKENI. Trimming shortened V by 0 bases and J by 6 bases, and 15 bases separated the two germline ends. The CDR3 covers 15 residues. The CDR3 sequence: CASSPPGAGKVEQYF. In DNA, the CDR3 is TGTGCCAGCTCACCACCTGGGGCAGGTAAGGTCGAGCAGTACTTC.

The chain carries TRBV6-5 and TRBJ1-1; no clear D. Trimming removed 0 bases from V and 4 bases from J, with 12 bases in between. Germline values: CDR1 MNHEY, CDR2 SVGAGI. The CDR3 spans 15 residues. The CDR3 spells CASSYSIGSGTEAFF. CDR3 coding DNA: TGTGCCAGCAGTTACTCCATTGGGTCGGGCACTGAAGCTTTCTTT.

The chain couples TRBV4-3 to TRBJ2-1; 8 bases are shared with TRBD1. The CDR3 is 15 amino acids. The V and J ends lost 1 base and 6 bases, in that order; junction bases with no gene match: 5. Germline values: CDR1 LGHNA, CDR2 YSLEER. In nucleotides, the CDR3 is TGCGCCAGCAGCCAAGCGAGGACAGGGTCCAATGAGCAGTTCTTC. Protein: CASSQARTGSNEQFF.

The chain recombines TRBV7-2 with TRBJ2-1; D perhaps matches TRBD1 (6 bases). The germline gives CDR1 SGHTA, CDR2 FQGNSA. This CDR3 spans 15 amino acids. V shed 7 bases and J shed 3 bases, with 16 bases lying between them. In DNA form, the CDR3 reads TGTGCCAGCACCCAGGGGCTACCCCTCTACAATGAGCAGTTCTTC. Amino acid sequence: CASTQGLPLYNEQFF. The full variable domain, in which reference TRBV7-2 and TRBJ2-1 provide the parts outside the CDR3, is GAGVSQSPSNKVTEKGKDVELRCDPISGHTALYWYRQSLGQGLEFLIYFQGNSAPDKSGLPSDRFSAERTGGSVSTLTIQRTQQEDSAVYLCASTQGLPLYNEQFFGPGTRLTVL.